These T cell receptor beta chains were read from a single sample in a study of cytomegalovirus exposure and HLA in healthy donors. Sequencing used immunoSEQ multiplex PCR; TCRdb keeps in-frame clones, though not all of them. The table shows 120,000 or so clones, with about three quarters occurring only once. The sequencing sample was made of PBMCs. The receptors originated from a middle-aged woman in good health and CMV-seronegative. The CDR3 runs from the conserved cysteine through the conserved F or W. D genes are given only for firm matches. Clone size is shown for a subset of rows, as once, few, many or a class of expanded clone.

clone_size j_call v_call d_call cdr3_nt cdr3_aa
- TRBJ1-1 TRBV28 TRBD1 TGTGCCAGCAGTTTCGGGGACAGGAACACTGAAGCTTTCTTT CASSFGDRNTEAFF
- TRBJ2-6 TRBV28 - TGTGCCAGCAGAAGAACGACAGGCTCTGGGGCCAACGTCCTGACTTTC CASRRTTGSGANVLTF
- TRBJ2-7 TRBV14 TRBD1 TGTGCCAGCAGCCAAACCACAGGGGGTTGGCAGTACTTC CASSQTTGGWQYF
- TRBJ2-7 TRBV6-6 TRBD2 TGTGCCAGCAGCTCGGTTCCGGGACTAGCGGCCGAGCAGTACTTC CASSSVPGLAAEQYF
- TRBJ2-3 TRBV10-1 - TGCGCCAGCAGTGAAACTATAGCCCAAGATACGCAGTATTTT CASSETIAQDTQYF
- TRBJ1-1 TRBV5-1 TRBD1 TGCGCCAGCAGCTTGGGTGGACAGGCCATGAACACTGAAGCTTTCTTT CASSLGGQAMNTEAFF
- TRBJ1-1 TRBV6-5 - TGTGCCAGCAGTAATCACAGATTAGGGAACACTGAAGCTTTCTTT CASSNHRLGNTEAFF
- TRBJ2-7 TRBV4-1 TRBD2 TGCGCCAGCAGCCTCCAAGCGGGAGGCCCCTGGGAGCAGTACTTC CASSLQAGGPWEQYF
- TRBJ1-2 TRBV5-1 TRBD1 TGCGCCAGCAGCTCAGGACAGGGGGGGGAAGGAAACTATGGCTACACCTTC CASSSGQGGEGNYGYTF
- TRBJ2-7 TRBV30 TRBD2 TGTGCCTGGATAGGCGGGAGGGAATCAGGCGAGCAGTACTTC CAWIGGRESGEQYF
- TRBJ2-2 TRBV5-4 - TGTGCCAGCAGCTTCCTACTAGCGAACACCGGGGAGCTGTTTTTT CASSFLLANTGELFF
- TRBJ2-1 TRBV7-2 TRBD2 TGTGCCAGCAGCCCCCGCGGGGGGGGCTCCTACAATGAGCAGTTCTTC CASSPRGGGSYNEQFF
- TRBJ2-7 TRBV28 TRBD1 TGTGCCAGCAGCACCGGGACAGGGAACCCCTACGAGCAGTACTTC CASSTGTGNPYEQYF
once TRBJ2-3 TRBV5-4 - TGTGCCAGCAGCTTGGCGGGAGCGGGAGATACGCAGTATTTT CASSLAGAGDTQYF
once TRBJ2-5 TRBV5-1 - TGCGCCAGCAGCTTGATGATGGGGGGAGAGCCCCGAGGGAAGCAGTACTTC CASSLMMGGEPRGKQYF
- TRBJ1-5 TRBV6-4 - TGTGCCAGCAGACAACCGACTGGCAGGGAGGCGATCGGTCGCAATCAGCCCCAGCATTTT CASRQPTGREAIGRNQPQHF
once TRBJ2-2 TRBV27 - TGTGCCAGCAGTTTTTGGCAGGGCGACACCGGGGAGCTGTTTTTT CASSFWQGDTGELFF
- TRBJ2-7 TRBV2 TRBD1 TGTGCCAGCAGGGCGACAGGGGGTGCCGACGAGCAGTACTTC CASRATGGADEQYF
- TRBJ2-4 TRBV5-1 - TGCGCCAGCAGCTATAGCGGCTTCGCCAAAAACATTCAGTACTTC CASSYSGFAKNIQYF
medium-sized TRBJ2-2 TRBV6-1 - TGTGCCAGCAGTGAAACCTTGGGGGGAGTGACCGGGGAGCTGTTTTTT CASSETLGGVTGELFF
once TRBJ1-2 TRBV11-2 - TGTGCCAGCAGCCGGAGTACAGGGAACTATGGCTACACCTTC CASSRSTGNYGYTF
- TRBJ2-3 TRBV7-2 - TGTGCCAGCAGCCTATTTTCTACTCCCACAGATACGCAGTATTTT CASSLFSTPTDTQYF
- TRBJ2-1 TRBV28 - TGTGCCAGCAGCCTAAATGTGGATGAGCAGTTCTTC CASSLNVDEQFF
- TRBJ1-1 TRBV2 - TGTGCCAGCAGGTCCACTAGTGCGAACACTGAAGCTTTCTTT CASRSTSANTEAFF
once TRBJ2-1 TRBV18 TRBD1 TGTGCCAGCTCACCCGGGGACAGGTTTTACAATGAGCAGTTCTTC CASSPGDRFYNEQFF
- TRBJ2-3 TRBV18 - TGTGCCAGCTCACCAATACGGAGGGGAATCACAGATACGCAGTATTTT CASSPIRRGITDTQYF
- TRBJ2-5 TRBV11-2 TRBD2 TGTGCCAGCAGCTTAGACCCTAGCGGGAGTGCCGAGACCCAGTACTTC CASSLDPSGSAETQYF
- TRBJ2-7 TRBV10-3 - TGTGCCATCAGTGCGGCAGGCCGACCCTACGAGCAGTACTTC CAISAAGRPYEQYF
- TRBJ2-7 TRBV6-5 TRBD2 TGTGCCAGCAGTTCCCTAGCGGGAGGATACGAGCAGTACTTC CASSSLAGGYEQYF
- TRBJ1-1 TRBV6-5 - TGTGCCAGCAGCCCCTATCGATCCGGGACTGAAGCTTTCTTT CASSPYRSGTEAFF
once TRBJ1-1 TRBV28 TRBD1 TGTGCCAGCAGTCCGCGACAGGGAGCCGAAGCTTTCTTT CASSPRQGAEAFF
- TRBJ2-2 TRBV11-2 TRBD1 TGTGCCAGCAGTCAGGGGGCCGGGGAGCTGTTTTTT CASSQGAGELFF
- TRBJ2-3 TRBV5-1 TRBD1 TGCGCCAGCAGCCGCGGTGGACAGGCGGAAAACACAGATACGCAGTATTTT CASSRGGQAENTDTQYF
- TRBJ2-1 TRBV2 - TGTGCCAGCAAGGGAGGCCGAGGAGCTTACAATGAGCAGTTCTTC CASKGGRGAYNEQFF
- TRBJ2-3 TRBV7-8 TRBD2 TGTGCCAGCAGCTTCCTCCAGGCGGGAGCGGCAGATACGCAGTATTTT CASSFLQAGAADTQYF
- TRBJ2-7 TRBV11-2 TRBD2 TGTGCCAGCAGACAGGGACTAGTGGCCACCGAGCAGTACTTC CASRQGLVATEQYF
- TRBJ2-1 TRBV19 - TGTGCCAGTAGTATAGGTTTAGCATTGAATGAGCAGTTCTTC CASSIGLALNEQFF
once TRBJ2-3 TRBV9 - TGTGCCAGCAGCGTACTCCCAGGTAGCGGAAGCACAGATACGCAGTATTTT CASSVLPGSGSTDTQYF
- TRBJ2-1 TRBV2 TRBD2 TGTGCCAGCCACGGGACTAGCGGGATGGTTCGCGATGAGCAGTTCTTC CASHGTSGMVRDEQFF
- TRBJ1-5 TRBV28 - TGTGCCAGCAGTTTTCAGGGAGGACATCAGCCCCAGCATTTT CASSFQGGHQPQHF
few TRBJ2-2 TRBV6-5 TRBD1 TGTGCCAGCAGTGCCGGGACAGCCACCGGGGAGCTGTTTTTT CASSAGTATGELFF
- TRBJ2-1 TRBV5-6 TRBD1 TGTGCCAGCAGCTACCGGGACAGGGGCACAAGTGAGCAGTTCTTC CASSYRDRGTSEQFF
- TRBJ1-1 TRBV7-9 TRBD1 TGTTCCAGCAGCCTTGGACAGGCGACCACTGAAGCTTTCTTT CSSSLGQATTEAFF
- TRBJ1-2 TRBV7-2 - TGTGCCAGCAGCTTTGCGGGCTATGGCTACACCTTC CASSFAGYGYTF
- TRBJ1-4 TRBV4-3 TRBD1 TGCGCCAGCAGCGTAGGACAGGGCTCGCAGGAAAAACTGTTTTTT CASSVGQGSQEKLFF
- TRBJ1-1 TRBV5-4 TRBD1 TGTGCCAGCAGCGGGGGGACAGTTTCGAACACTGAAGCTTTCTTT CASSGGTVSNTEAFF
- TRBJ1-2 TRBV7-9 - TGTTCCAGCAGCCCTACAGGGAACTATGGCTACACCTTC CSSSPTGNYGYTF
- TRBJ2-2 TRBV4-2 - TGTGCCAGCAGCCAAGAATTCTATCCCGGGGAGCTGTTTTTT CASSQEFYPGELFF
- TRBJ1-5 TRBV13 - TGTGCCAGCAGCCGGGAAAGAGGTCAGCCCCAGCATTTT CASSRERGQPQHF
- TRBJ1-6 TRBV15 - TGTGCCACAACCTCCGTGTCTGGAGGTTCACCCCTCCACTTT CATTSVSGGSPLHF
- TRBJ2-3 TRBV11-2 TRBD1 TGTGCCAGCAGCTCAGGACCCGGGACAGGGGAGGATACGCAGTATTTT CASSSGPGTGEDTQYF
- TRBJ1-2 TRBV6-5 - TGTGCCAGTTACCAGGGGCAGGGGGGCTACACCTTC CASYQGQGGYTF
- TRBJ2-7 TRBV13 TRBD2 TGTGCCAGCAGCGGGGGACTAGCATTCTACGAGCAGTACTTC CASSGGLAFYEQYF
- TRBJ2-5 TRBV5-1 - TGCGCCAGCAGCTTGGGACTCCTAGACGACGGGGAGACCCAGTACTTC CASSLGLLDDGETQYF
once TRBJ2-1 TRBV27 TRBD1 TGTGCCAGCAGTTCGGGTACAGGGGACTACAATGAGCAGTTCTTC CASSSGTGDYNEQFF
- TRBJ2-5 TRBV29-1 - TGCAGCGTTGAAGATAGCTATTCCGAGACCCAGTACTTC CSVEDSYSETQYF
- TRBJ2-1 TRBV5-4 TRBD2 TGTGCCAGCAGACGGGAACGAGCGGGAGATGGTGAGCAGTTCTTC CASRRERAGDGEQFF
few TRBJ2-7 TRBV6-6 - TGTGCCAGCAGTTACGTAGGGGACGAGCAGTACTTC CASSYVGDEQYF
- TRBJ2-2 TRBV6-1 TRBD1 TGTGCCAGCACCTGGGGGACAGGGGTGGTCGGGGAGCTGTTTTTT CASTWGTGVVGELFF
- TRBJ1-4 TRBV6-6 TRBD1 TGTGCCAGCAGTAACCGACAGGGAGCAACTAATGAAAAACTGTTTTTT CASSNRQGATNEKLFF